This T cell receptor (beta chain) is drawn from a study of blood T cell repertoires in COVID-19. Study-wide background: From T cells, B-cell-depleted T cells, or PBMCs came the material, which was cDNA or gDNA.

Original handling: How many nucleated cells were present was estimated from reference gene primer amplification. TCRdb keeps only in-frame clones here, not all; method: immunoSEQ multiplex PCR. V, J and clone size are taken as reported in that table, and D and trimming were inferred from the DNA itself. The table shows about 100,000 clones, with 89% occurring only once. Germline V gives CDR1 SGHVS, CDR2 FQNEAQ. V lost 0 bases to trimming and J lost 8 bases, with 16 bases between them. The CDR3 spans 15 residues. This TCR came from a man between 35 and 55 years old with active or convalescent COVID-19. Sequenced sample: peripheral blood. The chain employs TRBV7-8 and TRBJ1-1, with D perhaps matching TRBD1 (6 bases). CDR3 DNA: TGTGCCAGCAGCTTAGCGGGAGGGGGGATACTCGAAGCTTTCTTT. Its protein is CASSLAGGGILEAFF.